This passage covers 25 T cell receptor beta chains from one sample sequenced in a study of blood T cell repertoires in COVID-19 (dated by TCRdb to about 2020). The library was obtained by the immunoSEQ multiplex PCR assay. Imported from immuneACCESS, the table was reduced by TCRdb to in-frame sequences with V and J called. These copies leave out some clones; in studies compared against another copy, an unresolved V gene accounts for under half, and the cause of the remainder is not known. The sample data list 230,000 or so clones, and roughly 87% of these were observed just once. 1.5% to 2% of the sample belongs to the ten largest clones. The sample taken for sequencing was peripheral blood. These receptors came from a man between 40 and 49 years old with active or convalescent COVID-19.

CDR3 DNA sequence: TGTGCCAGCGGGGGGAGGGTAAAGGTGGCCGGGGAGCTGTTTTTT. This translates into CASGGRVKVAGELFF. The rearrangement uses TRBV2 and TRBJ2-2, with 7 nucleotides matching TRBD2. Germline V gives CDR1 SNHLY, CDR2 FYNNEI. CDR3 length equals 15 residues. V shed 8 bases and J 6 bases; nucleotides not matched to a gene: 12.

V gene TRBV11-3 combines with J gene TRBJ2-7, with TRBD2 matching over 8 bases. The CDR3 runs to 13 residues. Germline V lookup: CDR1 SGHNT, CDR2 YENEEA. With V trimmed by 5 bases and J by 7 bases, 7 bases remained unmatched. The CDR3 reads CASSPSGGQEQYF. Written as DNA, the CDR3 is TGTGCCAGCAGCCCGAGCGGGGGCCAGGAGCAGTACTTC.

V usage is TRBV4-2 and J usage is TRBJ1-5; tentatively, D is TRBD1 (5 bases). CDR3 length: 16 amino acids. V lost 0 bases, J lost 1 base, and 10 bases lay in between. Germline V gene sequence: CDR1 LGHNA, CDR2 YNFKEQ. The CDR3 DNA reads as TGTGCCAGCAGCCAAGAGGGAAGGGGAAGCAATCAGCCCCAGCATTTT. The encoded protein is CASSQEGRGSNQPQHF.

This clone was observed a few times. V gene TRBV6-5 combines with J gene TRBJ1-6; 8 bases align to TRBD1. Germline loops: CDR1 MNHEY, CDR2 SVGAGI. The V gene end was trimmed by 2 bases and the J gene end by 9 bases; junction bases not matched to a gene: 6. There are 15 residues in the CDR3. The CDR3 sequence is CASSYGQGAGSPLHF. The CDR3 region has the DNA TGTGCCAGCAGTTACGGCCAGGGGGCGGGTTCACCCCTCCACTTT.

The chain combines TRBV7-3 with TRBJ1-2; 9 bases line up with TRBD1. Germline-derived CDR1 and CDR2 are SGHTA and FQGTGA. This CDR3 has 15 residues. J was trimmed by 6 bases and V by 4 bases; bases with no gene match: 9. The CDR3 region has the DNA TGTGCCAGCAGCTCCCCGGGACAGGGATTCCATGGCTACACCTTC. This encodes CASSSPGQGFHGYTF.

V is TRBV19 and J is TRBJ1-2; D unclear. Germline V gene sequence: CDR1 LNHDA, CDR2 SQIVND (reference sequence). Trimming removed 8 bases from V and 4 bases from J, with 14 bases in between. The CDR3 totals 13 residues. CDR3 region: CASSATQGYGYTF. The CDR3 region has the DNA TGTGCCAGTTCAGCGACCCAAGGCTATGGCTACACCTTC.

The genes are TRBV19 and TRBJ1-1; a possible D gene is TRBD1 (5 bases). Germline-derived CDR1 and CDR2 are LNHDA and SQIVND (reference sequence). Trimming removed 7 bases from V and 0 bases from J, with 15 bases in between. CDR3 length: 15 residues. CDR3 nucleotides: TGTGCCAGTACCTCCCTGGACACAATGAACACTGAAGCTTTCTTT. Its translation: CASTSLDTMNTEAFF.

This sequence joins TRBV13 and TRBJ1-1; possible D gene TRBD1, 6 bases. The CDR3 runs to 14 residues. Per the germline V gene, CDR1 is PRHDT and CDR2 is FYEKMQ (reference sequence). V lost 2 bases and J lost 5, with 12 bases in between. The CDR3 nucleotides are TGTGCCAGCAGCTTACGGGGGGCTCGAACTGAAGCTTTCTTT. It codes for CASSLRGARTEAFF.

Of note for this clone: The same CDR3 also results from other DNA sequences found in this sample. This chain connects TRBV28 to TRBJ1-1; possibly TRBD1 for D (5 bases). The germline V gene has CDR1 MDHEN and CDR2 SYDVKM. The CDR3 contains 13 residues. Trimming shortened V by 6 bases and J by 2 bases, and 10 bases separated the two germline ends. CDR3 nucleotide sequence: TGTGCCAGCAGCTTTAGGGGTAACACTGAAGCTTTCTTT. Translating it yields CASSFRGNTEAFF.

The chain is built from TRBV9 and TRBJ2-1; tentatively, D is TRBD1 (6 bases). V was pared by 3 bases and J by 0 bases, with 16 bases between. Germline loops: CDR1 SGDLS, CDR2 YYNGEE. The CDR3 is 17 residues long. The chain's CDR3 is CASSGLRTESSYNEQFF. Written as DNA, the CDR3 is TGTGCCAGCAGCGGTCTTCGGACAGAAAGCTCCTACAATGAGCAGTTCTTC. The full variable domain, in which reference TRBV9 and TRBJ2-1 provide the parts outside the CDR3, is DSGVTQTPKHLITATGQRVTLRCSPRSGDLSVYWYQQSLDQGLQFLIQYYNGEERAKGNILERFSAQQFPDLHSELNLSSLELGDSALYFCASSGLRTESSYNEQFFGPGTRLTVL.

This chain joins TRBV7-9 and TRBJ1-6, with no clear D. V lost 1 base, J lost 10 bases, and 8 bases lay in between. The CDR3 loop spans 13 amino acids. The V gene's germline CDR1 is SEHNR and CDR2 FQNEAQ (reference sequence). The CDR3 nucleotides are TGTGCCAGCAGCTTAGAAATAGAATCACCCCTCCACTTT. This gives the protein CASSLEIESPLHF.

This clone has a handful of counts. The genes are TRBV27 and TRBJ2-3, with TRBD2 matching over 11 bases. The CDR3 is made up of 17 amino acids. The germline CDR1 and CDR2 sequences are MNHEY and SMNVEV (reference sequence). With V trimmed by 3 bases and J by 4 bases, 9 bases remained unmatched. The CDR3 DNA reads TGTGCCAGCAGTTTTCGACTAGCGGGGACATTTTCAGATACGCAGTATTTT. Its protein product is CASSFRLAGTFSDTQYF.

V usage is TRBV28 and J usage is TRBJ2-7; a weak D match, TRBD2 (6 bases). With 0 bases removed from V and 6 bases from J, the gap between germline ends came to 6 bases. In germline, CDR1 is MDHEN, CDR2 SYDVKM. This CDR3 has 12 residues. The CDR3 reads CASSLWGGEQYF. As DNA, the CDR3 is TGTGCCAGCAGTTTATGGGGGGGCGAGCAGTACTTC.

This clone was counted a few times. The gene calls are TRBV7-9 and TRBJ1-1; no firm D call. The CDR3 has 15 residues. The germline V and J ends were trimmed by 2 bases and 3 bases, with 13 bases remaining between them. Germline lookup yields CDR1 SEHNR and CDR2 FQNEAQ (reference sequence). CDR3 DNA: TGTGCCAGCAGCTTAACAATTCAGGTGGACACTGAAGCTTTCTTT. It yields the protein CASSLTIQVDTEAFF.

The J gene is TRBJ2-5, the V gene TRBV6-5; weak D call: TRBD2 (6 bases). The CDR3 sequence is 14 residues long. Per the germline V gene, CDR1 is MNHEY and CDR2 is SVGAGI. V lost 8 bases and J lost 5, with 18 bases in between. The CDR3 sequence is CASLRVGSGETQYF. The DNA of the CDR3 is TGTGCCAGCCTCAGGGTCGGGAGCGGGGAGACCCAGTACTTC.

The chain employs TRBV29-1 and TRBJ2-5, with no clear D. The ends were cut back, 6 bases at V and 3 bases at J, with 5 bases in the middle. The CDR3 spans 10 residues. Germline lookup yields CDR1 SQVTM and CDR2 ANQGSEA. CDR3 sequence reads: CSVLKETQYF. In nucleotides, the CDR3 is TGCAGCGTCTTAAAAGAGACCCAGTACTTC.

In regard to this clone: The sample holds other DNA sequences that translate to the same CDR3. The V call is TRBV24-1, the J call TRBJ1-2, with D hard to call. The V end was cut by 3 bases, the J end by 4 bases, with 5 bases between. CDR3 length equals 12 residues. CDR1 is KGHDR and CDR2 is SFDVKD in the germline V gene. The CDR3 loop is CATSDGRYGYTF. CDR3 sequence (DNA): TGTGCCACCAGTGATGGCCGCTATGGCTACACCTTC.

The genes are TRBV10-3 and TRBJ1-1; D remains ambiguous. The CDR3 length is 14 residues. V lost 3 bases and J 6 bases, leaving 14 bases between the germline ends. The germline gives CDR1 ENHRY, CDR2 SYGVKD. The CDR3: CAISDPTRFSEAFF. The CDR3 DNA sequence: TGTGCCATCAGTGACCCGACGAGGTTCTCTGAAGCTTTCTTT.

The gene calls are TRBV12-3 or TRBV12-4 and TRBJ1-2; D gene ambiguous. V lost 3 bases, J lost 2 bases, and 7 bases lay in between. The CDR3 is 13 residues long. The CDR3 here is CASSFGRNYGYTF. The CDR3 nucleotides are TGTGCCAGCAGTTTCGGCAGGAACTATGGCTACACCTTC.

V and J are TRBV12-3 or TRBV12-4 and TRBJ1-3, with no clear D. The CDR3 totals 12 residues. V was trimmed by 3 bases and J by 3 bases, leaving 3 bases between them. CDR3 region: CASSFGGNTIYF. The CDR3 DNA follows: TGTGCCAGCAGTTTCGGTGGAAACACCATATATTTT.

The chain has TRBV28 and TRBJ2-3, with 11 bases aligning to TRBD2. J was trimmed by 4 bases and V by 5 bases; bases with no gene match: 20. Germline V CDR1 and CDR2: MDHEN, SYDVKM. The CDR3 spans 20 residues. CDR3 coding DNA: TGTGCCAGCAGTCCGTACGCCGGGACTAGCGGTTTCATTGGCGCAGATACGCAGTATTTT. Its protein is CASSPYAGTSGFIGADTQYF.

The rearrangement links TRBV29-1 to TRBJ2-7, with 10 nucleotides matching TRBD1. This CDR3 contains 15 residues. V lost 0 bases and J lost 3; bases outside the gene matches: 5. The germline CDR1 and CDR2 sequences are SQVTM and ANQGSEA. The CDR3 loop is CSVEDQDRGNYEQYF. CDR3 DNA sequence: TGCAGCGTTGAAGATCAGGACAGGGGGAACTACGAGCAGTACTTC.

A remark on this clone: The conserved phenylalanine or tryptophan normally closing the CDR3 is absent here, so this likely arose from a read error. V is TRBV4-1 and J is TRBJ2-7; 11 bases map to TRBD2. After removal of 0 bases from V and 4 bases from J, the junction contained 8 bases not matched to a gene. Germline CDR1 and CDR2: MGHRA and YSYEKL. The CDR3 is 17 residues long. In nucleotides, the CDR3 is TGCGCCAGCAGCCAAGATCCGTTACTAGCGGGGGCTTACGAGCAGTACTCC. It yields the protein CASSQDPLLAGAYEQYS.

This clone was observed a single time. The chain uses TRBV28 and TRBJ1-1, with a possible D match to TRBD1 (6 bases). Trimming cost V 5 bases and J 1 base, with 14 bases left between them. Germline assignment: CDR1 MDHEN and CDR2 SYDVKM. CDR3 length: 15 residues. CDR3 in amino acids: CASSLQGWGNTEAFF. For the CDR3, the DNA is TGTGCCAGCAGTCTACAGGGATGGGGGAACACTGAAGCTTTCTTT.

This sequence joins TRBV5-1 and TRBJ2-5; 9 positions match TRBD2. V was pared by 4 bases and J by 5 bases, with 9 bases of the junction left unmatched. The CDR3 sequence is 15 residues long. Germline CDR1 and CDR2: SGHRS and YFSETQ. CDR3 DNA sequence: TGCGCCAGCAGCCCCTGGCGGGGGGGCACGGAGACCCAGTACTTC. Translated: CASSPWRGGTETQYF.